The T cell receptor beta chain under discussion was sequenced for a study of blood T cell repertoires in COVID-19. Study summary: Both acute and convalescent COVID-19 samples were obtained from the United States, Italy and Spain. The analysed material was cDNA or gDNA that came from T cells, B-cell-depleted T cells, or PBMCs.

Membership in each cohort depended on participant-reported clinical history. Profiling relied on immunoSEQ multiplex PCR, and the TCRdb table lists in-frame clones only, not all of them. Found here are 120,000 to 150,000 clones, around four fifths of them singletons; the top ten hold approximately 3%. Trimming cost V 0 bases and J 7 bases; bases outside gene matches: 13. Germline lookup yields CDR1 ENHRY and CDR2 SYGVKD. This CDR3 comprises 17 residues. This chain uses TRBV10-3 with TRBJ2-7; 9 nucleotides align to TRBD1. The receptor's source is a woman aged 45 to 65 with acute COVID-19. Sequencing used PBMCs or T cells enriched from blood (not recorded which). The CDR3 sequence is CAISESSAGTGSCEQYF. In DNA form, the CDR3 reads TGTGCCATCAGTGAGTCGAGTGCCGGGACAGGGTCTTGTGAGCAGTACTTC.